The 5 T cell receptor beta chains below all came from one sample that was sequenced in a study of somatic mutations in cytotoxic T cells in rheumatoid arthritis. Data came from immunoSEQ multiplex PCR; TCRdb stores just in-frame clones and leaves some out. The table lists 15,000 to 20,000 clones, around 79% of them singletons. Sequencing was done on a sample of CD8+ T cells sorted from blood. The receptor set was obtained from a woman aged 50 to 60 in good health.

This clone was observed a single time. The V gene is TRBV5-6, the J gene TRBJ2-3; D remains unclear. The CDR3 covers 16 residues. V was pared by 2 bases and J by 2 bases, with 15 bases between. Germline CDR1 and CDR2: SGHDT and YYEEEE. The CDR3 DNA reads TGTGCCAGCAGCTTCTCGGGCGACGTCTACACAGATACGCAGTATTTT. Translated, it gives CASSFSGDVYTDTQYF.

J is TRBJ2-7 and V is TRBV28, with 13 bases matching TRBD2. V was clipped by 3 bases and J by 3 bases; unmatched bases: 14. Germline-derived CDR1 and CDR2 are MDHEN and SYDVKM. The CDR3 has 19 amino acids. The CDR3 DNA reads TGTGCCAGCAGTTTGCGCGGGACAGAAGGACTAGCGGGGGACTACGAGCAGTACTTC. As protein: CASSLRGTEGLAGDYEQYF. The variable domain in full, completed from reference TRBV28 and TRBJ2-7, reads DVKVTQSSRYLVKRTGEKVFLECVQDMDHENMFWYRQDPGLGLRLIYFSYDVKMKEKGDIPEGYSVSREKKERFSLILESASTNQTSMYLCASSLRGTEGLAGDYEQYFGPGTRLTVT.

The V gene is TRBV7-9, the J gene TRBJ2-7; D unresolved. V lost 3 bases to trimming and J lost 2 bases, with 5 bases between them. CDR3 size: 12 residues. Germline V gene sequence: CDR1 SEHNR, CDR2 FQNEAQ (reference sequence). CDR3 DNA sequence: TGTGCCAGCAGCTTGGAGACCTACGAGCAGTACTTC. It is translated as CASSLETYEQYF. The variable domain in full, completed from reference TRBV7-9 and TRBJ2-7, reads DTGVSQNPRHKITKRGQNVTFRCDPISEHNRLYWYRQTLGQGPEFLTYFQNEAQLEKSRLLSDRFSAERPKGSFSTLEIQRTEQGDSAMYLCASSLETYEQYFGPGTRLTVT.

The V gene is TRBV9, the J gene TRBJ1-1, with TRBD1 as a possible D gene (6 bases). Per germline, CDR1 SGDLS and CDR2 YYNGEE. The CDR3 runs 15 residues. The V end lost 0 bases, the J end lost 5 bases, and 14 bases lay between the germline ends. The CDR3 spells CASSVEEGRGTEAFF. CDR3 sequence (DNA): TGTGCCAGCAGCGTAGAAGAGGGGAGGGGGACTGAAGCTTTCTTT.

This chain connects TRBV21-1 to TRBJ1-2; the table's D call, TRBD1, has no DNA check behind it. TRBV21-1 is assigned pseudogene status. CDR3 length equals 14 residues. The CDR3 is CASSNTDRGYGYTF. CDR3 DNA: TGTGCCAGCAGCAACACTGACAGGGGATATGGCTACACCTTC.